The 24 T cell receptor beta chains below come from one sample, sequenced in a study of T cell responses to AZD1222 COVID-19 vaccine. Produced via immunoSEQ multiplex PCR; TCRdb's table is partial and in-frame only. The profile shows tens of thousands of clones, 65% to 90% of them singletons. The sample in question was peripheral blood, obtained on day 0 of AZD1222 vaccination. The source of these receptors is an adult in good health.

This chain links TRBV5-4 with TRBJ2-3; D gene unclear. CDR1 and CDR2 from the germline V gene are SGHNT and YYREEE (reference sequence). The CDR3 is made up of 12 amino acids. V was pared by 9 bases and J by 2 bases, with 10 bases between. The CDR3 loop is CATSLYTDTQYF. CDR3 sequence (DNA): TGTGCCACTTCGCTTTACACAGATACGCAGTATTTT.

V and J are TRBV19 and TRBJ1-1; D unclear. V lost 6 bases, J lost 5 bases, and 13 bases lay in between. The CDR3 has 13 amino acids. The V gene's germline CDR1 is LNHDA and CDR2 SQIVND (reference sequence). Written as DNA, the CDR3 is TGTGCCAGTAGGATCAATATAGGGACTGAAGCTTTCTTT. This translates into CASRINIGTEAFF.

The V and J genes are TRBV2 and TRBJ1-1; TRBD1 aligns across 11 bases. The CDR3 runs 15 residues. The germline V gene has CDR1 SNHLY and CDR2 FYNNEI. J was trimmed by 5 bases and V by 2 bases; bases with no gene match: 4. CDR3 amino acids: CASSELGQGGTEAFF. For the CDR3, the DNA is TGTGCCAGCAGTGAATTGGGACAGGGGGGGACTGAAGCTTTCTTT.

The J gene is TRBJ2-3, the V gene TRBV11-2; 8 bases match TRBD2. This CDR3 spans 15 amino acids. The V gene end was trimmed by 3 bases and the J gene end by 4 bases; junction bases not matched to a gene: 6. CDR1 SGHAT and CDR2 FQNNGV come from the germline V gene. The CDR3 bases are TGTGCCAGCAGCTTCTCCGGGACTAGTGCAGATACGCAGTATTTT. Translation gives CASSFSGTSADTQYF.

The CDR3 nucleotides are TGTGCCAGCAGCTTACAGGCAATGAGGGCGGAAGAGACCCAGTACTTC. Amino acids: CASSLQAMRAEETQYF. This chain uses TRBV7-8 with TRBJ2-5; a weak D match, TRBD2 (5 bases). The ends were cut back, 2 bases at V and 3 bases at J, with 16 bases in the middle. This CDR3 comprises 16 residues. The V gene's germline CDR1 is SGHVS and CDR2 FQNEAQ.

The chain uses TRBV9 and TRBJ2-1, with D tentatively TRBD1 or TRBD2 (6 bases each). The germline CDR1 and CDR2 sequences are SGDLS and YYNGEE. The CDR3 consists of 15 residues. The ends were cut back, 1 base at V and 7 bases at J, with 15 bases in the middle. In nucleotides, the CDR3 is TGTGCCAGCAGCGTAAGGGGAGGAGGGGGAAATGAGCAGTTCTTC. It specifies CASSVRGGGGNEQFF.

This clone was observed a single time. The CDR3 sequence: CASSKRQGNTEAFF. The CDR3 region has the DNA TGTGCCAGCAGCAAAAGACAGGGGAACACTGAAGCTTTCTTT. The V call is TRBV7-2, the J call TRBJ1-1, with TRBD1 identical over 7 bases. The V gene end was trimmed by 5 bases and the J gene end by 1 base; junction bases not matched to a gene: 4. In germline, CDR1 is SGHTA, CDR2 FQGNSA. The CDR3 runs to 14 residues.

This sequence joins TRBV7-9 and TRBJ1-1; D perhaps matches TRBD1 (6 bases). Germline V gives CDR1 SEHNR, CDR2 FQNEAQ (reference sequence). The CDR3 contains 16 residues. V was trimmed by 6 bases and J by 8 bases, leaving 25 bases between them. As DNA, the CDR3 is TGTGCCAGCAGTATTTGGGGGACGGACAGAATCGCCGAAGCTTTCTTT. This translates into CASSIWGTDRIAEAFF.

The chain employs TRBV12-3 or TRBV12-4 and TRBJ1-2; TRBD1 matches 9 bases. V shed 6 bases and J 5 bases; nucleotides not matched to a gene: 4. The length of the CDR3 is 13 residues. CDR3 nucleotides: TGTGCCAGCAGCGAGGGACAGGGTTATGGCTACACCTTC. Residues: CASSEGQGYGYTF.

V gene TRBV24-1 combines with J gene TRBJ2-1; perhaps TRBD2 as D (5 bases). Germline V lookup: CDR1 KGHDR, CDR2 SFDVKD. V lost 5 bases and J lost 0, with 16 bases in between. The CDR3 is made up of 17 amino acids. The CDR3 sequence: CATSGVEATSSYNEQFF. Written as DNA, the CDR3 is TGTGCCACCAGTGGGGTGGAGGCCACCAGCTCCTACAATGAGCAGTTCTTC.

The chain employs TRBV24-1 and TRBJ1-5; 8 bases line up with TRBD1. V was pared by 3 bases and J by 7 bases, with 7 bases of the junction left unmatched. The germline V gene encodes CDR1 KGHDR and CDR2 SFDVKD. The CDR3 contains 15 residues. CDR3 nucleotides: TGTGCCACCAGTGATACGACAGGGGTAGGGCAGCCCCAGCATTTT. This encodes CATSDTTGVGQPQHF.

The CDR3 is CASSLQAASDTDTQYF. The CDR3 nucleotides are TGCGCCAGCAGCCTCCAGGCGGCTAGCGACACAGATACGCAGTATTTT. The chain combines TRBV4-1 with TRBJ2-3; possible D gene TRBD2, 6 bases. The V end was cut by 4 bases, the J end by 2 bases, with 16 bases between. Per the germline V gene, CDR1 is MGHRA and CDR2 is YSYEKL. This CDR3 has 16 amino acids.

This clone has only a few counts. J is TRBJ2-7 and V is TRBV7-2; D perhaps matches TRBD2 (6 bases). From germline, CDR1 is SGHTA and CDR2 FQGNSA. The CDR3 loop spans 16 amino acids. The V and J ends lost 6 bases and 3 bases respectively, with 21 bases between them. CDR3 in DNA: TGTGCCAGCAGTCTCGGAGGGGCTTCCTGGGGCTACGAGCAGTACTTC. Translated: CASSLGGASWGYEQYF.

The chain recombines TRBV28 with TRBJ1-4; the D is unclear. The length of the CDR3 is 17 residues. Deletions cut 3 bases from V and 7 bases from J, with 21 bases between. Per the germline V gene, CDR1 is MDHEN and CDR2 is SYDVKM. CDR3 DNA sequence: TGTGCCAGCAGTTTGGCGGGTCCACGGGCCCTTCTTGAAAAACTGTTTTTT. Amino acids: CASSLAGPRALLEKLFF.

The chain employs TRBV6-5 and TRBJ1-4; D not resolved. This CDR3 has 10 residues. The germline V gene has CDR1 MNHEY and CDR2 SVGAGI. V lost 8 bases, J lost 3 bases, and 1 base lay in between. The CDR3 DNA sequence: TGTGCCAGCCCTAATGAAAAACTGTTTTTT. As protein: CASPNEKLFF.

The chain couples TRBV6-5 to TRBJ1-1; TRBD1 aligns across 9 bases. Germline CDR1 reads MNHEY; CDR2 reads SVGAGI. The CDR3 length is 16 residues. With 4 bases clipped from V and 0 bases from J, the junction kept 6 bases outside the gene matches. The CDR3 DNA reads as TGTGCCAGCAGTTGGGGACAGGGAACATTGAACACTGAAGCTTTCTTT. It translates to CASSWGQGTLNTEAFF.

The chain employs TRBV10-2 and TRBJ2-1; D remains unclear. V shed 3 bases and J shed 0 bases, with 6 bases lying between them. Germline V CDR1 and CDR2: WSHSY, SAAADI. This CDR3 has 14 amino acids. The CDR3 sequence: CASSDMSSYNEQFF. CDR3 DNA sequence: TGCGCCAGCAGTGATATGAGCTCCTACAATGAGCAGTTCTTC.

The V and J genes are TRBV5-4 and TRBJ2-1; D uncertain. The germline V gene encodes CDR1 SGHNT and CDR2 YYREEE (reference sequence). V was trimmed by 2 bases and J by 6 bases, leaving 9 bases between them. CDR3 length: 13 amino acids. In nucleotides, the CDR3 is TGTGCCAGCAGCTTCCAGCCCGGCAATGAGCAGTTCTTC. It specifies CASSFQPGNEQFF.

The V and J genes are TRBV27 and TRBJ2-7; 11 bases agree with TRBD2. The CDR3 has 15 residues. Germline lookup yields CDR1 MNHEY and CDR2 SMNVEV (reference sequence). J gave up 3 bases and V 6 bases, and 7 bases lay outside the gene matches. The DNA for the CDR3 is TGTGCCAGCAGGGGACCGGGACTAGCGGTCTACGAGCAGTACGTC. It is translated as CASRGPGLAVYEQYV.

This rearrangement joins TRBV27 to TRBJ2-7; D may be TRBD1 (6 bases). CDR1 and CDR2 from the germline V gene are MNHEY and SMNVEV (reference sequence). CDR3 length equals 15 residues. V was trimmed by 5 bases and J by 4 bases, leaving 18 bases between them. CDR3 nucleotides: TGTGCCAGCAGTCTCCATGCCAACGGACAGTACGAGCAGTACTTC. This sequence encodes CASSLHANGQYEQYF.

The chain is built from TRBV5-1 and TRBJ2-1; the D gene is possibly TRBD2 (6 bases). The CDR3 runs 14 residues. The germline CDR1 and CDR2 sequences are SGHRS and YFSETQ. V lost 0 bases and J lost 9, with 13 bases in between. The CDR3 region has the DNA TGCGCCAGCAGCTTGGGGTCGGAGGGTGGTGAGCAGTTCTTC. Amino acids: CASSLGSEGGEQFF.

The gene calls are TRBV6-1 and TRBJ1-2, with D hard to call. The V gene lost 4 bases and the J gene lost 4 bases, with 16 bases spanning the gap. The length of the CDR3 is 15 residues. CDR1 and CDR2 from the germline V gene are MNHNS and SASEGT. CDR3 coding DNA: TGTGCCAGCAGTGCCGACGGACTCACACTCTATGGCTACACCTTC. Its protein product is CASSADGLTLYGYTF.

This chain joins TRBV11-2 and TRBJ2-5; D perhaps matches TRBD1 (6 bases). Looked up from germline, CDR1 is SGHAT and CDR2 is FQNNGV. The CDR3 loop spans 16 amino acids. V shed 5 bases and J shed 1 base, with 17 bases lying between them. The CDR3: CASSRLKRGTQETQYF. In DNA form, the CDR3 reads TGTGCCAGCAGCAGGTTGAAAAGGGGGACCCAAGAGACCCAGTACTTC. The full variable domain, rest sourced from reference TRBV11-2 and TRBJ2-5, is EAGVAQSPRYKIIEKRQSVAFWCNPISGHATLYWYQQILGQGPKLLIQFQNNGVVDDSQLPKDRFSAERLKGVDSTLKIQPAKLEDSAVYLCASSRLKRGTQETQYFGPGTRLLVL.

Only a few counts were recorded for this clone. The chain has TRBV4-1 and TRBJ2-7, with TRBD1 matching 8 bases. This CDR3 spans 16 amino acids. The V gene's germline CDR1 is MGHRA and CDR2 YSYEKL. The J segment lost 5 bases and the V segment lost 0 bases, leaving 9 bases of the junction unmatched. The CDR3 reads CASSQDPGTGSHEQYF. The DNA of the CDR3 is TGCGCCAGCAGCCAAGACCCCGGGACAGGATCCCACGAGCAGTACTTC.